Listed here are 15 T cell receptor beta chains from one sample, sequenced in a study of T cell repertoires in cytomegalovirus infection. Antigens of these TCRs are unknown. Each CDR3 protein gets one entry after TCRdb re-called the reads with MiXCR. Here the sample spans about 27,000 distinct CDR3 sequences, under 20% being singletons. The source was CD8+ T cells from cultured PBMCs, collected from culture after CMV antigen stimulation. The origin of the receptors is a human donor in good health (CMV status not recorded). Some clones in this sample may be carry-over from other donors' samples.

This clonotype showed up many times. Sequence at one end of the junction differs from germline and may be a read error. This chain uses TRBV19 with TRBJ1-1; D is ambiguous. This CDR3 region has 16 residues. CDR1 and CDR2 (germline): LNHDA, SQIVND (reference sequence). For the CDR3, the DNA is TGTGCCAGGAGTACCAAGGCACAGAGAATGAACACTGAAGCTTTCTTT. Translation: CARSTKAQRMNTEAFF.

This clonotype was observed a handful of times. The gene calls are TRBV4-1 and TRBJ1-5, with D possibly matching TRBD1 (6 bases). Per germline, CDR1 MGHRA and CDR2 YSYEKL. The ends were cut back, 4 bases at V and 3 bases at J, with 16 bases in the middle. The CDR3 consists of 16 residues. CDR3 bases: TGCGCCAGCAGCCGAACGAGACAGGAGATCAATCAGCCCCAGCATTTT. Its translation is CASSRTRQEINQPQHF.

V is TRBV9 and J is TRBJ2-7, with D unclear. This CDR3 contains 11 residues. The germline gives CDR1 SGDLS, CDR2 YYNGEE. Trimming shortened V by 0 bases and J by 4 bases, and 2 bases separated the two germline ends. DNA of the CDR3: TGTGCCAGCAGCGTAGTATACGAGCAGTACTTC. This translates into CASSVVYEQYF.

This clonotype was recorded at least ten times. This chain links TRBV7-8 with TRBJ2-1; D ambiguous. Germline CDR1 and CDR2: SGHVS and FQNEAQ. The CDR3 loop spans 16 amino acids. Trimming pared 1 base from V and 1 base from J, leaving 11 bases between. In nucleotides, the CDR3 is TGTGCCAGCAGCTTAGAGTTTAGTGCTTCCTACAATGAGCAGTTCTTC. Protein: CASSLEFSASYNEQFF.

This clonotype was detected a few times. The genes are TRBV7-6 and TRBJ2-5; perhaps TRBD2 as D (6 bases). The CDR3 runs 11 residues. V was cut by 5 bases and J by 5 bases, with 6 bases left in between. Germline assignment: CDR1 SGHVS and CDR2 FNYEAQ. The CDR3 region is CASSGGETQYF. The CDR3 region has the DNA TGTGCCAGCAGCGGAGGGGAGACCCAGTACTTC.

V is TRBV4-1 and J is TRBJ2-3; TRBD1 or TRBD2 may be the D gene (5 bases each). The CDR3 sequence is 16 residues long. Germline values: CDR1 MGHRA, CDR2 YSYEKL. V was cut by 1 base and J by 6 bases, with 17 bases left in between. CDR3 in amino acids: CASSQVIGDGADTQYF. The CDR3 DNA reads TGCGCCAGCAGCCAAGTTATAGGGGACGGTGCGGATACGCAGTATTTT.

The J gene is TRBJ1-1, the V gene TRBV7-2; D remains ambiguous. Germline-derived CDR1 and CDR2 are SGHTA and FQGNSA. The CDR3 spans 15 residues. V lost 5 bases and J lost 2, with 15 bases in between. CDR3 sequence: CASSEPGRHNTEAFF. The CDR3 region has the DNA TGTGCCAGCAGCGAACCCGGCAGACACAACACTGAAGCTTTCTTT.

CDR3: CASSYSYYNEQFF. As DNA, the CDR3 is TGTGCCAGCAGTTATTCTTACTACAATGAGCAGTTCTTC. The chain combines TRBV6-6 with TRBJ2-1, with D hard to call. Germline V CDR1 and CDR2: MNHNY, SVGAGI (reference sequence). The CDR3 has 13 residues. V lost 3 bases and J 3 bases, leaving 6 bases between the germline ends.

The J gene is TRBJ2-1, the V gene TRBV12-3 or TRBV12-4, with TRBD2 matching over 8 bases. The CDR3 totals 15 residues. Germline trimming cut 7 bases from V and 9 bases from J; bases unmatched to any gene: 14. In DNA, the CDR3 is TGTGCCAGCAACCTCGGGAGGGCCGAATTGGGTGAGCAGTTCTTC. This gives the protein CASNLGRAELGEQFF.

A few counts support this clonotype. The CDR3 sequence: CASSRTSGTSYEQYF. CDR3 coding DNA: TGTGCCAGCAGCCGGACTAGCGGGACTTCCTACGAGCAGTACTTC. This sequence joins TRBV7-2 and TRBJ2-7; 12 bases line up with TRBD2. The germline V gene has CDR1 SGHTA and CDR2 FQGNSA. This CDR3 comprises 15 residues. Germline trimming cut 5 bases from V and 1 base from J; bases unmatched to any gene: 3.

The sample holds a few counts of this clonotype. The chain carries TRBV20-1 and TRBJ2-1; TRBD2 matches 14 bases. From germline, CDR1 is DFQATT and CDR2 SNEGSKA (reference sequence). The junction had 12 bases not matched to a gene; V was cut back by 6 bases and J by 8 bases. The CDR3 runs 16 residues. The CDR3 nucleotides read TGCAGTGCGGTCGGGACTAGCGGGAGAAGTGTTTATGAGCAGTTCTTC. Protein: CSAVGTSGRSVYEQFF.

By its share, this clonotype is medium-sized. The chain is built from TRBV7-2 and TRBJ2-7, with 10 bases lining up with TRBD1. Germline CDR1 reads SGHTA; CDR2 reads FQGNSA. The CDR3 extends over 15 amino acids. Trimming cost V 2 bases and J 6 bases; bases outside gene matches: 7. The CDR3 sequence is CASSLRPTGGAEQYF. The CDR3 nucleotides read TGTGCCAGCAGCTTACGTCCGACAGGGGGCGCCGAGCAGTACTTC.

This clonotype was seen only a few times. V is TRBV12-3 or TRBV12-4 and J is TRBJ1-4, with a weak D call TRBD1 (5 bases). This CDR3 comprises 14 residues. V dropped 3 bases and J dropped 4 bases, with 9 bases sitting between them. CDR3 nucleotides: TGTGCCAGCAGTTTGTGGGGGTTTAATGAAAAACTGTTTTTT. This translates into CASSLWGFNEKLFF.

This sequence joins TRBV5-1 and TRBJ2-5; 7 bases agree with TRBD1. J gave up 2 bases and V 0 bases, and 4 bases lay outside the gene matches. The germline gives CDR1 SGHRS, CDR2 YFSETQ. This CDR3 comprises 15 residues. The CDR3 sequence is CASSLGKGAQETQYF. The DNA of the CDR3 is TGCGCCAGCAGCTTGGGGAAGGGGGCACAAGAGACCCAGTACTTC.

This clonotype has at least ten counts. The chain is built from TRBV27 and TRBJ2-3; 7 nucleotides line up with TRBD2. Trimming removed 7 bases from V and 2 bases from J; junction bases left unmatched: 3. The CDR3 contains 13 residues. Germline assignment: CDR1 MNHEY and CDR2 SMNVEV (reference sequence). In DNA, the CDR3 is TGTGCCAGCAAGCGGGGCTACACAGATACGCAGTATTTT. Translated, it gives CASKRGYTDTQYF.